The next 20 T cell receptor beta chains were all read from a single sample in a study of identical twins listed by TCRdb under 2016. Receptor amplification or capture employed 5' RACE. Sequencing was performed on an Illumina HiSeq 2000. TCRdb reprocessing: public reads trimmed at Q25 with fastp, clones called with MiXCR, in-frame beta chains kept. Identical CDR3 proteins give one entry, which carries the most common genes and DNA. The sample table contains hundreds of thousands of distinct CDR3 sequences; only one count was recorded for around 21% of them. Approximately 4.3% of the sample is held by the ten biggest clonotypes. These data were also filed under a second study, of T cells expressing NK-cell markers.

Specimen: PBMCs. The receptor set was obtained from a woman between 18 and 29 years old in good health.

The table lists this clonotype with a count of one. The chain is built from TRBV12-3 or TRBV12-4 and TRBJ2-1, with 8 positions matching TRBD2. The CDR3 totals 18 residues. J gave up 2 bases and V 11 bases, and 20 bases lay outside the gene matches. The CDR3 DNA sequence: TGTGCCTTCAGTTTACGGGGGCTACGCGGGGGGACCTACAATGAGCAGTTCTTC. Translating gives CAFSLRGLRGGTYNEQFF.

This clonotype was seen more than once but under ten times. The V gene is TRBV6-5, the J gene TRBJ2-1; D unclear. Trimming left V 6 bases short and J 0 bases short, with 12 bases between. Germline CDR1 reads MNHEY; CDR2 reads SVGAGI. This CDR3 region has 15 residues. CDR3 bases: TGTGCCAGCAGACCCGACTCGAGCTCCTACAATGAGCAGTTCTTC. As protein: CASRPDSSSYNEQFF.

The J gene is TRBJ1-1, the V gene TRBV6-5; D remains ambiguous. CDR1 and CDR2 (germline): MNHEY, SVGAGI. The CDR3 covers 13 residues. V was trimmed by 2 bases and J by 10 bases, leaving 14 bases between them. As DNA, the CDR3 is TGTGCCAGCAGTTACGGTCGGAGGGCTGGAGCTTTCTTT. This codes for CASSYGRRAGAFF.

The J gene is TRBJ2-2, the V gene TRBV7-8; 7 bases are a match to TRBD1. This CDR3 contains 16 residues. V shed 2 bases, J shed 0 bases, and the junction held 3 bases outside the gene matches. Germline CDR1 SGHVS, CDR2 FQNEAQ. CDR3: CASSLPGQANTGELFF. The CDR3, as DNA: TGTGCCAGCAGCTTACCAGGACAGGCGAACACCGGGGAGCTGTTTTTT.

This sequence joins TRBV29-1 and TRBJ1-5; D gene unclear. This CDR3 spans 13 amino acids. Trimming took 4 bases from V and 0 from J, leaving 7 bases between them. Germline CDR1 is SQVTM and CDR2 is ANQGSEA. The CDR3 DNA follows: TGCAGCGTTGCGGGCTATAGCAATCAGCCCCAGCATTTT. As protein: CSVAGYSNQPQHF.

This clonotype showed up just a few times. This chain links TRBV5-1 with TRBJ2-7; TRBD2 might be the D (5 bases). With 0 bases removed from V and 0 bases from J, the gap between germline ends came to 10 bases. CDR1 and CDR2 from the germline V gene are SGHRS and YFSETQ. This CDR3 is 15 amino acids long. CDR3 loop: CASSLAYGISYEQYF. The CDR3 coding sequence is TGCGCCAGCAGCTTGGCCTACGGGATCTCCTACGAGCAGTACTTC. Combining the CDR3 with reference TRBV5-1 and TRBJ2-7 gives the whole variable domain KAGVTQTPRYLIKTRGQQVTLSCSPISGHRSVSWYQQTPGQGLQFLFEYFSETQRNKGNFPGRFSGRQFSNSRSEMNVSTLELGDSALYLCASSLAYGISYEQYFGPGTRLTVT.

This chain links TRBV12-3 or TRBV12-4 with TRBJ2-3; possibly TRBD1 or TRBD2 for D (6 bases each). The CDR3 sequence is 13 residues long. V was cut by 7 bases and J by 5 bases, with 13 bases left in between. The CDR3 sequence: CASTERGVDTQYF. The CDR3 DNA sequence: TGTGCCAGCACGGAAAGGGGGGTAGATACGCAGTATTTT.

The CDR3 protein is CASSTKAGGTEAFF. The DNA for the CDR3 is TGTGCCAGCAGCACAAAAGCAGGGGGCACTGAAGCTTTCTTT. The V gene is TRBV7-2, the J gene TRBJ1-1; 7 bases match TRBD1. This CDR3 region has 14 residues. Germline V gene sequence: CDR1 SGHTA, CDR2 FQGNSA. Trimming took 5 bases from V and 4 from J; bases not matched to a gene: 7.

This chain links TRBV10-3 with TRBJ2-3; TRBD1 matches at 7 bases. The CDR3 has 13 residues. J was trimmed by 4 bases and V by 8 bases; bases with no gene match: 6. Germline-derived CDR1 and CDR2 are ENHRY and SYGVKD. The DNA for the CDR3 is TGTGCCATCGCGACAGGGACGGCAGATACGCAGTATTTT. It is translated as CAIATGTADTQYF.

This sequence joins TRBV5-1 and TRBJ2-7, with a possible D match to TRBD2 (5 bases). The germline CDR1 and CDR2 sequences are SGHRS and YFSETQ. This CDR3 spans 16 amino acids. Trimming removed 2 bases at V and 7 bases at J, with 22 bases between. The CDR3, as DNA: TGCGCCAGCAGCTTTGTGGGAGCCTCTCTTACGGGGGAGCAGTACTTC. Translation: CASSFVGASLTGEQYF.

The sample holds a few counts of this clonotype. The chain recombines TRBV13 with TRBJ2-7, with 7 bases identical to TRBD2. V dropped 4 bases and J dropped 0; count of bases not matched to a gene: 9. Looked up from germline, CDR1 is PRHDT and CDR2 is FYEKMQ (reference sequence). This CDR3 comprises 16 residues. CDR3 nucleotides: TGTGCCAGCAGCTCCCGACTAGCTGCGAGCTCCTACGAGCAGTACTTC. Its translation: CASSSRLAASSYEQYF. The full variable domain, with the rest looked up from reference TRBV13 and TRBJ2-7, is AAGVIQSPRHLIKEKRETATLKCYPIPRHDTVYWYQQGPGQDPQFLISFYEKMQSDKGSIPDRFSAQQFSDYHSELNMSSLELGDSALYFCASSSRLAASSYEQYFGPGTRLTVT.

This clonotype was seen at least ten times. The genes are TRBV7-2 and TRBJ2-7, with a tentative D call TRBD1 (6 bases). Trimming took off 5 bases at V and 3 bases at J, with 17 bases between the two ends. Germline values: CDR1 SGHTA, CDR2 FQGNSA. The CDR3 is 15 amino acids. The chain's CDR3 is CASSEDRDIYYEQYF. The DNA of the CDR3 is TGTGCCAGCAGCGAAGACCGGGACATCTACTACGAGCAGTACTTC.

This clonotype was counted at least ten times. The chain joins TRBV6-2 or TRBV6-3 to TRBJ1-6; D is undetermined. This CDR3 has 12 amino acids. The V and J ends lost 8 bases and 8 bases respectively, with 10 bases between them. Germline V gene lookup returns CDR1 MNHEY and CDR2 SVGEGT. CDR3 DNA: TGTGCCAGCGGACCCCGGGATTCACCCCTCCACTTT. It codes for CASGPRDSPLHF.

This clonotype was found a few times. The chain uses TRBV5-1 and TRBJ2-1; D ambiguous. The CDR3 is made up of 13 amino acids. Germline CDR1 reads SGHRS; CDR2 reads YFSETQ. Trimming left V 0 bases short and J 9 bases short, with 10 bases between. The CDR3, as DNA: TGCGCCAGCAGCTTGGACTTGACGGGTGAGCAGTTCTTC. As protein: CASSLDLTGEQFF.

The rearrangement links TRBV7-2 to TRBJ2-1; TRBD1 matches 8 bases. The CDR3 has 16 amino acids. Trimming took 2 bases from V and 5 from J; bases not matched to a gene: 8. Germline V lookup: CDR1 SGHTA, CDR2 FQGNSA. This CDR3 is CASSLWLDRGDNEQFF. CDR3 nucleotide sequence: TGTGCCAGCAGCTTATGGCTCGACAGGGGTGACAATGAGCAGTTCTTC. The full variable domain, with the rest looked up from reference TRBV7-2 and TRBJ2-1, is GAGVSQSPSNKVTEKGKDVELRCDPISGHTALYWYRQSLGQGLEFLIYFQGNSAPDKSGLPSDRFSAERTGGSVSTLTIQRTQQEDSAVYLCASSLWLDRGDNEQFFGPGTRLTVL.

The chain couples TRBV12-3 or TRBV12-4 to TRBJ2-7; TRBD1 matches at 8 bases. The CDR3 is 15 amino acids. V gave up 3 bases and J gave up 5 bases; unmatched junction bases: 9. The CDR3 sequence: CASSFQRQGYHEQYF. CDR3 bases: TGTGCCAGCAGTTTTCAGCGACAGGGGTACCACGAGCAGTACTTC.

This clonotype was counted once. The V call is TRBV11-2, the J call TRBJ2-7, with 10 bases identical to TRBD2. The CDR3 runs 15 residues. Losses at the gene ends were 3 bases for V and 5 bases for J; bases not matched to a gene: 7. CDR1 and CDR2 from the germline V gene are SGHAT and FQNNGV. The CDR3 protein is CASSFTGLAVHEQYF. CDR3 DNA: TGTGCCAGCAGCTTCACCGGACTAGCGGTTCACGAGCAGTACTTC.

In its sample, this clonotype was seen a few times. The V and J genes are TRBV9 and TRBJ2-1; possibly TRBD2 for D (5 bases). Germline V gene sequence: CDR1 SGDLS, CDR2 YYNGEE. The CDR3 length is 16 residues. Trimming cost V 0 bases and J 3 bases, with 13 bases left between them. The CDR3 DNA follows: TGTGCCAGCAGCGTAGGATATAGCGTACTCTACAATGAGCAGTTCTTC. Protein sequence: CASSVGYSVLYNEQFF.

The V call is TRBV24-1, the J call TRBJ2-7, with D maybe TRBD1 (6 bases). V gave up 4 bases and J gave up 2 bases, with 20 bases separating them. The length of the CDR3 is 17 residues. CDR1 is KGHDR, CDR2 SFDVKD, per germline. The CDR3 region has the DNA TGTGCCACCAGTGAACCGGGACACCAGACTCTTGCCTACGAGCAGTACTTC. Residues: CATSEPGHQTLAYEQYF.

This clonotype was found a few times. V is TRBV6-5 and J is TRBJ2-1, with D perhaps given as TRBD1 or TRBD2 (6 bases each). Trimming shortened V by 0 bases and J by 7 bases, and 16 bases separated the two germline ends. This CDR3 is built from 16 residues. CDR1 is MNHEY, CDR2 SVGAGI, per germline. DNA of the CDR3: TGTGCCAGCAGTTACTCGGGGGGTGGAGGGACAAATGAGCAGTTCTTC. Translation: CASSYSGGGGTNEQFF.